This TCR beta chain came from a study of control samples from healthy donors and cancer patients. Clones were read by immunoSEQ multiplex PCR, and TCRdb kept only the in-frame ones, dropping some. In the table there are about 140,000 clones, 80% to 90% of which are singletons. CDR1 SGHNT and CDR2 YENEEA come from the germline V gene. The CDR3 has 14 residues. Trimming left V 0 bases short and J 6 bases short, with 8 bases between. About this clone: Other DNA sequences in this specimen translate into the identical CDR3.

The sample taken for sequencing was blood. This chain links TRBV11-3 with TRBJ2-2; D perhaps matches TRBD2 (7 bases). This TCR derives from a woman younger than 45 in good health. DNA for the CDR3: TGTGCCAGCAGCTTAGAAGGGGGGGCCGGGGAGCTGTTTTTT. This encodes CASSLEGGAGELFF.